This section outlines one T cell receptor beta chain sequence together with its context. This clone appeared a single time. This clone's antigen is unknown. No much larger clone is present one base from it, and per-base qualities are unavailable. The data were obtained in a study of shared clonotypes between healthy human individuals (dated by TCRdb to 2020 to 2021). At the level of the whole study: The cohort comprised a couple of women and three men aged 18 to 49 years. Per donor, three plates each were used for CD4 naive and CD4 memory, two for CD8 naive, and one for CD8 memory. To estimate repertoire size and how much clonotype sharing occurs between individuals, the study deeply sequenced the blood TCR repertoires of 5 or 6 healthy adults. Libraries were prepared and TCR repertoires were sequenced by different laboratories using diverse techniques, in order to increase sequencing depth and limit assay-specific biases. Leukapheresis yielded between about 0.8 and 9.5 billion PBMCs per donor. The study at large found these results: Clonotypes shared by all four sorted-subset donors showed higher generation probabilities than non-shared clonotypes. Estimated clonotype richness was generally larger for naive than for memory subsets. Sampling was limited to blood, and TCR repertoires in tissue likely differ from TCR repertoires in blood. About 4.5% of naive CD4, approximately 3.7% of naive CD8, 2.3% of memory CD4, and around 0.4% of memory CD8 clonotypes were shared across several donors. Based on pairwise subsampling, the degree of clonotype sharing among donors was expected to be affected by sequencing depth. Incomplete sequencing was indicated by rarefaction of sorted-subset datasets, despite the large sequencing depth. Because the study included a small number of donors, the genetic and exposure-history diversity represented was limited.

Using the deep immunoSEQ assay, multiplex PCR amplified TCR CDR3 regions from genomic DNA. Genomic DNA extracted from each cell subset was distributed evenly over all wells of several immunoSEQ 96-well plates, and each plate served as one replicate. Each replicate PCR for sorted subsets received roughly 0.2 ug genomic DNA, equal to some 32,000 T cell genomes. Purified libraries were quantified with a Qubit 3.0 fluorometer, sized on a Bioanalyzer 2100, and re-quantified with the KAPA Library Quantification kit. A separate single-read 150-cycle Illumina NextSeq 550 flow cell was used to sequence each immunoSEQ 96-well plate. In the authors' own workflow: The immunoSEQ output contained only junctional sequences without quality scores, so filtering could not match that applied to full-length reads. To assign V/J genes and CDR3, sequences were annotated against IMGT germline references using PyIR, a Python wrapper for IgBLAST v1.9. Reads were filtered out if the reads had weak V/J assignments (E-value above 1e-6), no CDR3, stop codons, out-of-frame junctions, or ambiguous translated residues. V3J clonotypes were defined as sequences sharing the same inferred V gene, J gene, and CDR3 amino acid sequence. Percentage overlap between repertoires was computed as shared unique clonotypes divided by the size of the smaller repertoire. Richness of each repertoire was evaluated using RTK rarefaction, the Chao1 estimator, and Recon v2.1 estimates of unobserved clonotypes. Generation probabilities for all TCRbeta clonotypes obtained by the gDNA method from a handful of donors were computed using OLGA. Here the immuneACCESS table is served through TCRdb, limited to in-frame sequences with V and J called. Missing clones are a known gap in these copies; in checked studies unresolved V genes cover under half, and the rest lacks a known reason. V and J calls and clone size are copied from that table; D and trimming were computed from the DNA. Across this sample there are millions of clones, with just over 90% seen only once. The top ten constitute 0.13% to 0.15% of the sample.

The donors were healthy, HIV-negative adults who had no recently reported acute infections or vaccinations. Every donor was a Caucasian adult residing in Nashville, Tennessee, USA. Magnetic negative selection was used to enrich CD4+ T cells, after which naive cells were positively selected on CD45RA and the negative fraction became the memory subset. Blood was obtained by leukapheresis, after which PBMCs were separated by Ficoll-Histopaque density gradient centrifugation and cryopreserved in liquid nitrogen vapor phase. Analytical flow cytometry was used to check the purity and quantity of each magnetically sorted T cell population. Genomic DNA was isolated from each sorted fraction and quantified by UV absorbance on a Nanodrop 2000c. Sequencing was carried out using naive CD4+ T cells sorted from blood. Explained via the paper, the cell subset or site label denotes: CD45RA+ positively selected. This receptor was taken from a man between 18 and 29 years old in good health.

The nucleotides are TGTGCCTGGTTGACTAGCGGGACGGGCGAGCAGTACTTC. This sequence encodes CAWLTSGTGEQYF. The chain couples TRBV30 to TRBJ2-7, and 11 junctional nucleotides match TRBD2. The germline V end is reduced by 5 bases and the J end by 6 bases; junction bases left unmatched: 6. Taken from the germline V gene (reference sequence), the CDR1 and CDR2 loops are GTSNPN and SVGIG. Its CDR3 holds 13 amino acids, cysteine through phenylalanine. The DNA shown is the 39-base CDR3, in frame from base 1. With all but the CDR3 taken from the reference TRBV30 and TRBJ2-7 genes, the full variable domain is: SQTIHQWPATLVQPVGSPLSLECTVEGTSNPNLYWYRQAAGRGLQLLFYSVGIGQISSEVPQNLSASRPQDRQFILSSKKLLLSDSGFYLCAWLTSGTGEQYFGPGTRLTVT.